Listed below are T cell receptor beta chains from one sample, sequenced in a study of blood T cells in healthy people across ages. TCRdb reanalysed the 5' RACE reads using MiXCR and keeps one entry per CDR3 protein. The data show approximately 780,000 distinct CDR3 sequences, more than 25% seen once. These records were also assigned to another study, of T cells of mothers and their children.

Sequenced material: blood. These receptors originate from a boy aged 5 to 17 in good health. CDR3s include the opening cysteine and the closing phenylalanine or tryptophan. The D gene is left open where the match is weak.

J gene: TRBJ2-5; V gene: TRBV30; D gene: -; CDR3 protein: CAWGGERGETQYF
J gene: TRBJ1-6; V gene: TRBV27; D gene: TRBD1; CDR3 protein: CASSFMGQGTPPLHF
J gene: TRBJ2-1; V gene: TRBV29-1; D gene: -; CDR3 protein: CTVRTSYNEQFF
J gene: -; V gene: TRBV5-1; D gene: -; CDR3 protein: CASSFLRSNEQFF
J gene: TRBJ2-5; V gene: TRBV7-9; D gene: -; CDR3 protein: CASSPSGQLQETQYF
J gene: TRBJ2-3; V gene: TRBV29-1; D gene: TRBD2; CDR3 protein: CSVELAGGTDTQYF
J gene: TRBJ2-3; V gene: TRBV7-3; D gene: TRBD2; CDR3 protein: CASSRLAARTDTQYF
J gene: TRBJ2-5; V gene: TRBV7-9; D gene: TRBD2; CDR3 protein: CASSTGTRGETQYF
J gene: TRBJ2-7; V gene: TRBV29-1; D gene: -; CDR3 protein: CSARYEQYF
J gene: TRBJ2-5; V gene: TRBV20-1; D gene: -; CDR3 protein: CSASRSTQYF
J gene: -; V gene: TRBV29-1; D gene: TRBD2; CDR3 protein: CSVEVVWGGEQFF
J gene: TRBJ2-7; V gene: TRBV13; D gene: TRBD2; CDR3 protein: CASSPGLAGPSDYEQYF
J gene: TRBJ1-3; V gene: TRBV2; D gene: TRBD1; CDR3 protein: CASRRTGVSYSGNTIYF
J gene: TRBJ2-2; V gene: TRBV6-2/TRBV6-3; D gene: -; CDR3 protein: CASSSLINWDTGELFF
J gene: TRBJ2-7; V gene: TRBV20-1; D gene: -; CDR3 protein: CSARDPRYCEQYF
J gene: TRBJ2-5; V gene: TRBV7-9; D gene: TRBD1; CDR3 protein: CASSLFLVDRARETQYF
J gene: TRBJ2-3; V gene: TRBV5-1; D gene: -; CDR3 protein: CASTEGRSTDTQYF
J gene: TRBJ2-7; V gene: TRBV25-1; D gene: TRBD1; CDR3 protein: CPAGLRDRGTDEQYF
J gene: TRBJ2-2; V gene: TRBV5-1; D gene: -; CDR3 protein: CASSLAQTNTGELFF
J gene: TRBJ2-1; V gene: TRBV12-3/TRBV12-4; D gene: -; CDR3 protein: CASSFWGLGTSYNEQFF
J gene: TRBJ2-1; V gene: TRBV20-1; D gene: TRBD1; CDR3 protein: CSARGTGGYNEQFF
J gene: TRBJ2-7; V gene: TRBV29-1; D gene: -; CDR3 protein: CSVESDSYEQYF
J gene: TRBJ2-2; V gene: TRBV15; D gene: -; CDR3 protein: CATSRDERGGLFF
J gene: TRBJ2-1; V gene: TRBV11-2; D gene: TRBD2; CDR3 protein: CASRVAGGPNNEQFF
J gene: TRBJ1-4; V gene: TRBV6-5; D gene: -; CDR3 protein: CASKISLPANEKLFF
J gene: TRBJ2-5; V gene: TRBV30; D gene: -; CDR3 protein: CAWSVPRRRVEETQYF
J gene: TRBJ1-1; V gene: TRBV12-3/TRBV12-4; D gene: -; CDR3 protein: CASSAGTIGTEAFF
J gene: TRBJ2-1; V gene: TRBV29-1; D gene: -; CDR3 protein: CSAGVNTYNEQFF
J gene: TRBJ2-5; V gene: TRBV6-5; D gene: -; CDR3 protein: CAGSYSGAGVGQETQYF
J gene: TRBJ1-5; V gene: TRBV10-2; D gene: TRBD1; CDR3 protein: CASKETGDLQPQHF
J gene: TRBJ1-1; V gene: TRBV11-2; D gene: TRBD1; CDR3 protein: CASSLYGDRGRGSEAFF
J gene: TRBJ2-1; V gene: TRBV15; D gene: -; CDR3 protein: CATSRRHGSSSSYNEQFF
J gene: TRBJ2-7; V gene: TRBV3-1; D gene: -; CDR3 protein: CASSQDLSSYEQYF
J gene: TRBJ2-5; V gene: TRBV5-1; D gene: -; CDR3 protein: CASSLITGKEETQYF
J gene: TRBJ2-2; V gene: TRBV11-1; D gene: TRBD1; CDR3 protein: CASGDRMSGELFF
J gene: TRBJ2-7; V gene: TRBV6-5; D gene: -; CDR3 protein: CASSYLAKAGTEQYF
J gene: TRBJ1-2; V gene: TRBV2; D gene: TRBD1; CDR3 protein: CASSDGRGFYGYTF
J gene: TRBJ2-3; V gene: TRBV10-3; D gene: TRBD2; CDR3 protein: CAISELAGGTDTQYF
J gene: TRBJ1-2; V gene: TRBV27; D gene: -; CDR3 protein: CASSLSRGNYGYTF
J gene: TRBJ1-1; V gene: TRBV4-1; D gene: -; CDR3 protein: CAGSQLGYRDTEAFF
J gene: TRBJ1-1; V gene: TRBV5-1; D gene: -; CDR3 protein: CASSHLGGNTEAFF
J gene: TRBJ2-7; V gene: TRBV25-1; D gene: -; CDR3 protein: CTSSELGPYEQYF
J gene: TRBJ2-3; V gene: TRBV15; D gene: TRBD2; CDR3 protein: CATSRDRGLAGGTDTQYF
J gene: TRBJ2-5; V gene: TRBV5-1; D gene: -; CDR3 protein: CASRPGTQYF
J gene: TRBJ2-2; V gene: TRBV19; D gene: -; CDR3 protein: CASNGGLSGELFF
J gene: TRBJ1-2; V gene: TRBV27; D gene: -; CDR3 protein: CASMPGAGSYGYTF
J gene: TRBJ2-7; V gene: TRBV3-1; D gene: -; CDR3 protein: CASSQGRSSYEQYF
J gene: TRBJ2-5; V gene: TRBV20-1; D gene: TRBD1; CDR3 protein: CSARDPLGRRDREGETQYF
J gene: TRBJ1-2; V gene: TRBV6-6; D gene: -; CDR3 protein: CASSSPQGGGYTF
J gene: TRBJ2-1; V gene: TRBV29-1; D gene: -; CDR3 protein: CSVVLGYNEQFF
J gene: TRBJ2-3; V gene: TRBV2; D gene: TRBD2; CDR3 protein: CASRTARGGSTDTQYF
J gene: TRBJ2-1; V gene: TRBV6-2/TRBV6-3; D gene: TRBD2; CDR3 protein: CASSLQTSGGAYNEQFF
J gene: TRBJ2-1; V gene: TRBV10-2; D gene: TRBD2; CDR3 protein: CASSESGGSSYNEQFF
J gene: TRBJ2-1; V gene: TRBV11-2; D gene: TRBD2; CDR3 protein: CASSLEGAGGSYNEQFF
J gene: TRBJ2-5; V gene: TRBV28; D gene: TRBD2; CDR3 protein: CASSMGLAGIQETQYF
J gene: TRBJ2-4; V gene: TRBV20-1; D gene: TRBD2; CDR3 protein: CSARPLAGGKNIQYF
J gene: TRBJ2-7; V gene: TRBV4-2; D gene: TRBD2; CDR3 protein: CASSQEVGLASYEQYF
J gene: TRBJ1-4; V gene: TRBV28; D gene: -; CDR3 protein: CASSFWQINEKLFF
J gene: TRBJ2-1; V gene: TRBV2; D gene: TRBD1; CDR3 protein: CASMGQGGNEQFF
J gene: TRBJ2-3; V gene: TRBV29-1; D gene: -; CDR3 protein: CSVNPTGTDTQYF